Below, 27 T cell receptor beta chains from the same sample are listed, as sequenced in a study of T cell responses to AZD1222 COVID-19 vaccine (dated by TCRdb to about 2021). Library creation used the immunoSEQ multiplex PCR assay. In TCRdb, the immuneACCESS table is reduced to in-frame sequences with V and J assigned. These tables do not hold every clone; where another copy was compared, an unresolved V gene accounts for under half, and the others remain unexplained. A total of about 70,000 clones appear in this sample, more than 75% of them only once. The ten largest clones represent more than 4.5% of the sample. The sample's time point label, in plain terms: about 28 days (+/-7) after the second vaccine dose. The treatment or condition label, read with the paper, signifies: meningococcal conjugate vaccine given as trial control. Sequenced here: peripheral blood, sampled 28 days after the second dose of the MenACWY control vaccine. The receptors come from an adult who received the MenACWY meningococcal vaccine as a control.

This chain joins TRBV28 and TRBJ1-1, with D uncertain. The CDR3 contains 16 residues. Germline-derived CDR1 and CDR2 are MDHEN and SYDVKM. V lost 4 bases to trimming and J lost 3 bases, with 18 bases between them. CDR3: CASSSPRRAGHTEAFF. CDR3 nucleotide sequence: TGTGCCAGCAGTTCGCCCCGGCGGGCGGGTCACACTGAAGCTTTCTTT.

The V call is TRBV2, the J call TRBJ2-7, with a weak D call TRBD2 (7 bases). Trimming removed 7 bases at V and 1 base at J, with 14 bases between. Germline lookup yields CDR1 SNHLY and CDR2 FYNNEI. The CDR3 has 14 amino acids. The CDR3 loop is CASTASGTSYEQYF. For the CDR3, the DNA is TGTGCCAGCACCGCAAGCGGGACATCCTACGAGCAGTACTTC.

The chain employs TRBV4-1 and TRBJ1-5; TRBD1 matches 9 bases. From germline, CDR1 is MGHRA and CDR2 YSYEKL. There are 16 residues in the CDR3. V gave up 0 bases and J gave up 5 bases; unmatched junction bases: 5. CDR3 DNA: TGCGCCAGCAGCCAAGAAGGGACAGGGCCCCATCAGCCCCAGCATTTT. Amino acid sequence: CASSQEGTGPHQPQHF.

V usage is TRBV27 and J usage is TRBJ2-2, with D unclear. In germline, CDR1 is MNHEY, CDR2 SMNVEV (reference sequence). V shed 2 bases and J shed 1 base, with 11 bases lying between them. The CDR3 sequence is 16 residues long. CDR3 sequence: CASSLIIGMNTGELFF. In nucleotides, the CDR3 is TGTGCCAGCAGTTTAATTATAGGGATGAACACCGGGGAGCTGTTTTTT.

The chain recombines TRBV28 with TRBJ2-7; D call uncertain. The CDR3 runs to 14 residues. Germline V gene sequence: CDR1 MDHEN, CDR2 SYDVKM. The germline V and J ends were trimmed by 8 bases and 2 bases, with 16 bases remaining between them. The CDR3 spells CASRSTRNPYEQYF. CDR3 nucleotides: TGTGCCAGCCGTTCCACTCGAAATCCCTACGAGCAGTACTTC.

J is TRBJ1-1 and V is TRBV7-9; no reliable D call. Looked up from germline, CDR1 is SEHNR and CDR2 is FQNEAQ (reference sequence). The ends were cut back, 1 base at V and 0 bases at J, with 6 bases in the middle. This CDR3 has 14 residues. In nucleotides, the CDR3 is TGTGCCAGCAGCTTAGGACACCTGAACACTGAAGCTTTCTTT. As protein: CASSLGHLNTEAFF.

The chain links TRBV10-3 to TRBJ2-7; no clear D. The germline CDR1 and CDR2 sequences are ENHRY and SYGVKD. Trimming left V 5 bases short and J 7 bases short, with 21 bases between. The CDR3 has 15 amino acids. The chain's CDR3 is CAISLEFSPPGEQYF. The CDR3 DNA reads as TGTGCCATCAGTCTAGAGTTTTCCCCCCCTGGGGAGCAGTACTTC.

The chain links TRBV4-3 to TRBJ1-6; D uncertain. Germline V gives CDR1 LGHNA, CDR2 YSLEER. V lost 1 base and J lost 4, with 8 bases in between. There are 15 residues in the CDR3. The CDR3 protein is CASSQGSLYNSPLHF. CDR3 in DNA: TGCGCCAGCAGCCAAGGCAGCCTATATAATTCACCCCTCCACTTT.

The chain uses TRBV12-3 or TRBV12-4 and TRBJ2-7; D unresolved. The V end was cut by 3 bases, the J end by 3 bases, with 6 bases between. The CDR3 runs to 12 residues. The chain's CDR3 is CASSLQFYEQYF. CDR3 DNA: TGTGCCAGCAGTTTGCAATTCTACGAGCAGTACTTC.

CDR3 coding DNA: TGTGCCAGCAGCACCGGGACAGCCACTAACACCGGGGAGCTGTTTTTT. This encodes CASSTGTATNTGELFF. This chain uses TRBV5-8 with TRBJ2-2; 7 bases line up with TRBD1. J was trimmed by 2 bases and V by 4 bases; bases with no gene match: 8. Germline values: CDR1 SGHTS, CDR2 YDEGEE. CDR3 length: 16 residues. The variable domain in full, completed from reference TRBV5-8 and TRBJ2-2, reads EAGVTQSPTHLIKTRGQQATLRCSPISGHTSVYWYQQALGLGLQFLLWYDEGEERNRGNFPPRFSGRQFPNYSSELNVNALELEDSALYLCASSTGTATNTGELFFGEGSRLTVL.

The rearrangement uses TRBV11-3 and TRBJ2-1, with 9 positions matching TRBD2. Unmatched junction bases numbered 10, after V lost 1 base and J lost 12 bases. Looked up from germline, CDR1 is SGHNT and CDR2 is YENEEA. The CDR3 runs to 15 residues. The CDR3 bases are TGTGCCAGCAGCTTAGGTGGTTGGCTAGCGGGGCCGCAGTTCTTC. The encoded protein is CASSLGGWLAGPQFF.

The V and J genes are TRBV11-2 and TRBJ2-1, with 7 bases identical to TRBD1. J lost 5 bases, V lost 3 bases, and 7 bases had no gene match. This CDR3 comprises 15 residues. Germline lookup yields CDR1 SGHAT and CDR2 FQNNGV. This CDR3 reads CASSFRDREHNEQFF. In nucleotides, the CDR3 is TGTGCCAGCAGCTTTAGAGACAGGGAACACAATGAGCAGTTCTTC.

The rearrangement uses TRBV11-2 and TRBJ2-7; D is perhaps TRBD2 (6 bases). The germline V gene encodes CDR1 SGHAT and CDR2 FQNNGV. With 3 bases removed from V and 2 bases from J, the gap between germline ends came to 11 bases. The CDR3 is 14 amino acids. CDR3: CASSFLWGAYEQYF. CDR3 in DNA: TGTGCCAGCAGCTTTCTGTGGGGGGCCTACGAGCAGTACTTC.

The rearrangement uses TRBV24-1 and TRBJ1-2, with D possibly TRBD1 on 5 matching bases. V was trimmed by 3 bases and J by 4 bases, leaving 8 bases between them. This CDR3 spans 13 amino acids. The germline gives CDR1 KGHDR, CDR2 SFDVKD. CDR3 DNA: TGTGCCACCAGTGATCAAGACAGCTATGGCTACACCTTC. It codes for CATSDQDSYGYTF.

The CDR3 loop is CAWKGQPNTGELFF. The DNA of the CDR3 is TGTGCCTGGAAGGGACAACCGAACACCGGGGAGCTGTTTTTT. The genes are TRBV30 and TRBJ2-2; TRBD1 is a possible D gene (6 bases). This CDR3 has 14 residues. Trimming removed 4 bases at V and 0 bases at J, with 9 bases between. In germline, CDR1 is GTSNPN, CDR2 SVGIG (reference sequence).

CDR3 in DNA: TGCGCCAGCAGCCCCGACAGCAGCACAGATACGCAGTATTTT. It translates to CASSPDSSTDTQYF. The rearrangement uses TRBV10-1 and TRBJ2-3; D might be TRBD1 (5 bases). CDR3 size: 14 residues. In germline, CDR1 is WNHNN, CDR2 SYGVQD (reference sequence). The germline V and J ends were trimmed by 6 bases and 0 bases, with 10 bases remaining between them.

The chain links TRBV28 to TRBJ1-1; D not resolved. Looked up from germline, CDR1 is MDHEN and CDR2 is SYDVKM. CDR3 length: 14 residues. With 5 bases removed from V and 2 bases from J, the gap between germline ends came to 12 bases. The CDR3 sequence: CASSLADFNTEAFF. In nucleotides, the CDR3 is TGTGCCAGCAGTCTGGCAGATTTTAACACTGAAGCTTTCTTT.

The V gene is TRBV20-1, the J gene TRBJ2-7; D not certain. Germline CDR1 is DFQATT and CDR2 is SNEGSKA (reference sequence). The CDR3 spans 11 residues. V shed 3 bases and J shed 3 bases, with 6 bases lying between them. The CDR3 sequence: CSARIGYEQYF. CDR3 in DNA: TGCAGTGCTAGGATCGGCTACGAGCAGTACTTC.

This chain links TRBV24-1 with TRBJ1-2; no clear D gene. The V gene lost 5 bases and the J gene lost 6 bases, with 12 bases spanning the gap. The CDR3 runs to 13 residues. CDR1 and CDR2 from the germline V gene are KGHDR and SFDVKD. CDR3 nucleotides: TGTGCCACCAGTGTCCCTGGCACCGATGGCTACACCTTC. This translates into CATSVPGTDGYTF.

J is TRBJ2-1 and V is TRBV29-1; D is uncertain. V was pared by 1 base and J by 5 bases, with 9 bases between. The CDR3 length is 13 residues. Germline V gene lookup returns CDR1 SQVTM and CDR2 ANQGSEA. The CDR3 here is CSVEGTANNEQFF. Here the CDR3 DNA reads TGCAGCGTTGAAGGGACGGCAAACAATGAGCAGTTCTTC.

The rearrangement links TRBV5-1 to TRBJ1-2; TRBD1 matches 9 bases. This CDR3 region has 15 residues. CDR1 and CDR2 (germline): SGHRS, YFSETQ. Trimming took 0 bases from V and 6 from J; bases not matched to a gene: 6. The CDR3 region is CASSLEHRGRDGYTF. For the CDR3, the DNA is TGCGCCAGCAGCTTGGAACACAGGGGGCGAGATGGCTACACCTTC. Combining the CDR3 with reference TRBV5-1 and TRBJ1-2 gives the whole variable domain KAGVTQTPRYLIKTRGQQVTLSCSPISGHRSVSWYQQTPGQGLQFLFEYFSETQRNKGNFPGRFSGRQFSNSRSEMNVSTLELGDSALYLCASSLEHRGRDGYTFGSGTRLTVV.

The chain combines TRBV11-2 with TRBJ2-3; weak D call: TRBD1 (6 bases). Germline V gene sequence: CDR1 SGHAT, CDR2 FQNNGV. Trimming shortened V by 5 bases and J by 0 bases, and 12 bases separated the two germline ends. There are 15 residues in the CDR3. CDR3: CASSLGQGSTDTQYF. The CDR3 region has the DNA TGTGCCAGCAGCCTAGGCCAGGGGAGCACAGATACGCAGTATTTT.

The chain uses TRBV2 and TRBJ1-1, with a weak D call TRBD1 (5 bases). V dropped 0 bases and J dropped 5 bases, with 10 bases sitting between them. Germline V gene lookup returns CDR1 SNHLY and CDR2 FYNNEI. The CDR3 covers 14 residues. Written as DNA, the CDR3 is TGTGCCAGCAGTGAAGCAGGGGTGGGGACTGAAGCTTTCTTT. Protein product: CASSEAGVGTEAFF.

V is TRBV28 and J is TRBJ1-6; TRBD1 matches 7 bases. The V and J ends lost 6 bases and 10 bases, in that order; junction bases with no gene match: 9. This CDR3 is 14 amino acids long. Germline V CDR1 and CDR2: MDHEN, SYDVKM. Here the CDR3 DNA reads TGTGCCAGCAGACCCGACAGGGTCTACTCACCCCTCCACTTT. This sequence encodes CASRPDRVYSPLHF.

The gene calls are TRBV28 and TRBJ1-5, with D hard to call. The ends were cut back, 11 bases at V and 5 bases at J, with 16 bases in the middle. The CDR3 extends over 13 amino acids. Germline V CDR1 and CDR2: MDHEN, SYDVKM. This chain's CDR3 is CAVGVGRYQPQHF. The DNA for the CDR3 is TGTGCCGTCGGAGTGGGGAGGTATCAGCCCCAGCATTTT.

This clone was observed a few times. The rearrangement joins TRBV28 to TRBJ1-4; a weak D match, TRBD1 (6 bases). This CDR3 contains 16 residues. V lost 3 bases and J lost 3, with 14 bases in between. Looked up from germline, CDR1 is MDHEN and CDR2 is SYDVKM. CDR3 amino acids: CASSLSGWTANEKLFF. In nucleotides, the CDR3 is TGTGCCAGCAGTTTGTCAGGATGGACAGCTAATGAAAAACTGTTTTTT.

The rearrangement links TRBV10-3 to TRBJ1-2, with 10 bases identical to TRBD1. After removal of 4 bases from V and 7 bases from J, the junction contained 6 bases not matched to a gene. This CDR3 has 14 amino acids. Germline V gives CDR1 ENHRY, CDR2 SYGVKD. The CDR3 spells CAISADRGLSGYTF. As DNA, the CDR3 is TGTGCCATCAGTGCCGACAGGGGGCTGAGTGGCTACACCTTC.